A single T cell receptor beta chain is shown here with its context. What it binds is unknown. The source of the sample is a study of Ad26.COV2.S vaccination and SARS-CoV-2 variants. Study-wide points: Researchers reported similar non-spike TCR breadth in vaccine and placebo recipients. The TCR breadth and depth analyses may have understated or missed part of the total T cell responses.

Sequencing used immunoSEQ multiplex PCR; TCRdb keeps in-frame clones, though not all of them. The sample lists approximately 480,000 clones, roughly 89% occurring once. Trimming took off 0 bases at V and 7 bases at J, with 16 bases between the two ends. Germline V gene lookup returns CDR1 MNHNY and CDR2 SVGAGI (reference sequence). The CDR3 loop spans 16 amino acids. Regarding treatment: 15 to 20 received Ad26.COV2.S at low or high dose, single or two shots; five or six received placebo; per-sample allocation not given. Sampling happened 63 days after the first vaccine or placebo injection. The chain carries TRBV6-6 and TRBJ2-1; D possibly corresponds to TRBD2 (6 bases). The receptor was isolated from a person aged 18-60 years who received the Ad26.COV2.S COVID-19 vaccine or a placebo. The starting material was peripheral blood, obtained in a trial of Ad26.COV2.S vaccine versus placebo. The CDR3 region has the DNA TGTGCCAGCAGTTACTCGCGGGGCGGGTCCCAGAATGAGCAGTTCTTC. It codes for CASSYSRGGSQNEQFF.